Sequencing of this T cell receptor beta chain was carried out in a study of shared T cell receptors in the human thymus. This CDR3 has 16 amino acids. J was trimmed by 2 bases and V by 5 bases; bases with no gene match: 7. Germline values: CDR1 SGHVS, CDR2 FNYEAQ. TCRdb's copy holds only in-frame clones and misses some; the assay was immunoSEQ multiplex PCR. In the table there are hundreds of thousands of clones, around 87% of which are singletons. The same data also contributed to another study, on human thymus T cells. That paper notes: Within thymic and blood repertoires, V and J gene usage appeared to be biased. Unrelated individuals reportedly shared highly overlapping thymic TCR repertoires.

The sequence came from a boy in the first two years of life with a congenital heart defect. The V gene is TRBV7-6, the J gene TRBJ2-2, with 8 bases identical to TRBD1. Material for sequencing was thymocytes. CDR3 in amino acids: CASSARQGLNTGELFF. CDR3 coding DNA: TGTGCCAGCAGCGCCCGACAGGGGCTAAACACCGGGGAGCTGTTTTTT.